Each of the 3 T cell receptor beta chains below was sequenced from the same sample in a study of blood T cell repertoires in COVID-19. TCRdb's table, derived via immunoSEQ multiplex PCR, lists solely in-frame clones and lacks some. This repertoire shows about 370,000 clones, approximately 93% found once; its top ten account for over 0.7%. Sample: PBMCs or T cells enriched from blood (not recorded which). Receptors originate from a middle-aged woman who had been exposed to COVID-19.

V and J are TRBV29-1 and TRBJ2-1; 7 bases align to TRBD2. The V segment lost 5 bases and the J segment 3 bases; nucleotides outside the gene matches: 10. The CDR3 has 15 residues. Germline V gene lookup returns CDR1 SQVTM and CDR2 ANQGSEA. DNA of the CDR3: TGCAGCGTTAAGGGGTTAGCGGGCAACTACAATGAGCAGTTCTTC. Residues: CSVKGLAGNYNEQFF.

This sequence joins TRBV19 and TRBJ1-2; no clear D. Germline V gives CDR1 LNHDA, CDR2 SQIVND (reference sequence). The CDR3 is 12 amino acids. V was cut by 11 bases and J by 2 bases, with 12 bases left in between. CDR3 residues: CAPFRGNYGYTF. CDR3 coding DNA: TGTGCCCCCTTCCGGGGAAACTATGGCTACACCTTC.

The V gene is TRBV30, the J gene TRBJ1-1; no definite D call. Per the germline V gene, CDR1 is GTSNPN and CDR2 is SVGIG (reference sequence). V shed 4 bases and J shed 7 bases, with 13 bases lying between them. The CDR3 is 12 amino acids. Here the CDR3 DNA reads TGTGCCTGGACGGAGGGTCAGTATGAAGCTTTCTTT. It specifies CAWTEGQYEAFF.